The clone carrying this TCR beta chain came up many times. Germline CDR1 is SGHRS and CDR2 is YFSETQ. Losses at the gene ends were 2 bases for V and 3 bases for J; bases not matched to a gene: 1. The length of the CDR3 is 14 residues. These data are taken from a study of blood T cells in healthy people across ages. The authors ran a second PCR of about 6 to 11 cycles using a sample-barcoded 5' primer and a J-beta primer mix. TCRdb re-derived calls from the 5' RACE reads in MiXCR, one entry per CDR3 protein. The sample includes 500,000 to 700,000 distinct CDR3 sequences, 25% to 30% seen only once; the top ten take 15% to 19%. The amount of total RNA extracted per sample was at least 5.5 micrograms.

This receptor was identified in a woman over 75 in good health. The rearrangement links TRBV5-1 to TRBJ2-5, with 10 bases that match TRBD2. The sample consisted of blood. DNA of the CDR3: TGCGCCAGCAGCTTCGGGACTAGCGAAGAGACCCAGTACTTC. Translated, it gives CASSFGTSEETQYF.